This T cell receptor (beta chain) comes out of a study of response to subunit inactivated influenza vaccine. TCRdb ran MiXCR on the RT-PCR reads and lists one entry per CDR3 protein. The sample holds 550,000 to 600,000 distinct CDR3 sequences; 10% to 15% are singletons and the top ten take roughly a tenth. Study-wide points: The authors suggested that every seasonal influenza vaccination recruits few new T cells.

Concerning this clonotype itself: Its antigen is currently unknown.

Trimming shortened V by 1 base and J by 4 bases, and 12 bases separated the two germline ends. The V gene's germline CDR1 is LGHNA and CDR2 YSLEER. The CDR3 spans 15 residues. Sequenced material: PBMCs from blood, taken on the day of vaccination. The receptor was derived from a man in his fifties or sixties who received an inactivated influenza vaccine. V gene TRBV4-3 combines with J gene TRBJ2-3; TRBD2 might be the D (5 bases). This chain's CDR3 is CASSQGRAGADTQYF. CDR3 nucleotides: TGCGCCAGCAGCCAAGGACGGGCGGGCGCAGATACGCAGTATTTT.